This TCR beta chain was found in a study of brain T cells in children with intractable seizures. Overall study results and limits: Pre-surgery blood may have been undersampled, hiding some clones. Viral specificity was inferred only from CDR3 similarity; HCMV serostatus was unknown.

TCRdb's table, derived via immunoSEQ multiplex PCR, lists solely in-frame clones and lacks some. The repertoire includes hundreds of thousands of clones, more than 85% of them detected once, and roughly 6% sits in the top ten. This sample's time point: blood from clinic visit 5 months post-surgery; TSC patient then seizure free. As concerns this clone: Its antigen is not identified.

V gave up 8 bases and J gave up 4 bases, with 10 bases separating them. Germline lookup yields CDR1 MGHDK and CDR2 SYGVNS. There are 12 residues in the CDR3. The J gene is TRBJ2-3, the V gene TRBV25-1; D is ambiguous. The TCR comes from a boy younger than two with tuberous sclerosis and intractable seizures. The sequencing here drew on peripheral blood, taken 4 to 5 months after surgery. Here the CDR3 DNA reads TGTGCCAGCCAATCGATGGCAGATACGCAGTATTTT. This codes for CASQSMADTQYF.